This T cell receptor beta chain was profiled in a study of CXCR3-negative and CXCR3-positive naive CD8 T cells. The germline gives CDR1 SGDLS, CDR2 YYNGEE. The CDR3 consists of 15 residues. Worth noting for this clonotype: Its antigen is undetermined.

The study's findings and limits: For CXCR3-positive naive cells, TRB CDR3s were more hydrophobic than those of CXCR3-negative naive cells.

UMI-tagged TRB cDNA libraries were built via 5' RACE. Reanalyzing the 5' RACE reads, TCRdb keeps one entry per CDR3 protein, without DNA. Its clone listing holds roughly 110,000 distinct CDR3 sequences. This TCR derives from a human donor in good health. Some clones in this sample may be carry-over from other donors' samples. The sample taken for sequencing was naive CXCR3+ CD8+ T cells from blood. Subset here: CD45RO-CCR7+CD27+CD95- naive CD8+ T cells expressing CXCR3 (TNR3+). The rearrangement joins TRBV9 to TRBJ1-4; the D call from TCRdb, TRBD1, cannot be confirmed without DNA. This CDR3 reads CASSVGSQGREKLFF.